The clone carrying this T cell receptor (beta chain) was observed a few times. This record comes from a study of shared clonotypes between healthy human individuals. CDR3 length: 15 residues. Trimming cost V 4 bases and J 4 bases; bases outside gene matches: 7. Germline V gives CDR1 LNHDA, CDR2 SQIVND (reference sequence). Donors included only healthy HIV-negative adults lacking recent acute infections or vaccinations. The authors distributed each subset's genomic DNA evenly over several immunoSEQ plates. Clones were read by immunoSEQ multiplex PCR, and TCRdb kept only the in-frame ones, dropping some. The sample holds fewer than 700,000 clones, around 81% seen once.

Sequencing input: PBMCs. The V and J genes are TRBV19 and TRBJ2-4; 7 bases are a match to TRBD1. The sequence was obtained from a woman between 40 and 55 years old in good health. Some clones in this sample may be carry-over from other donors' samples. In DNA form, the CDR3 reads TGTGCCAGTAGTAAGGGACAGAGGAATAAAAACATTCAGTACTTC. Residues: CASSKGQRNKNIQYF.